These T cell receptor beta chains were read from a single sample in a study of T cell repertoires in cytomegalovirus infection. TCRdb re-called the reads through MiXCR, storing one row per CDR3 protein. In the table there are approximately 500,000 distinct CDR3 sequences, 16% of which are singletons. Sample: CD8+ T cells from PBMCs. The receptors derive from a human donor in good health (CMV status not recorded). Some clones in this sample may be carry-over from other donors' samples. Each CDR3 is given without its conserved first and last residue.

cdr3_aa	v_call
ASSPSGRTLYEQY	TRBV19
ASGREPGELF	TRBV19
ASSLLTKRGGRETQY	TRBV7-2
ATQTGNTEAF	TRBV6-5
ASSPGTGVSNTGELF	TRBV28
ASSGSGMYYEQY	TRBV9
ASSYIQGEKLF	TRBV6-5
ASSIGMGSYEQY	TRBV19
ASSSGLLQETQY	TRBV7-9
ASSLGPTRQGGEKLF	TRBV7-9
ASSQDPYREGTDYEQY	TRBV14
ASSAPSGPSTDTQY	TRBV6-9
SAWDGLNTEAF	TRBV20-1
ASSPERARFPYEQY	TRBV7-8
ASSTGTAGGMETQY	TRBV11-1
SARTWGQPQH	TRBV29-1
ASSVAVHTEAF	TRBV9
SARDRIFGGNTGELF	TRBV20-1
ASSLPGTSVTDTQY	TRBV28
ASSRQLGYNNEQF	TRBV28
ASSSDRGSEQY	TRBV7-9
ASSLSTLAPTKYNEQF	TRBV27
ASSVLGLAGATNEQF	TRBV6-1
ASTPFSYNEQF	TRBV6-6
ASRVIGTVTYEQY	TRBV27
ASSLNVNRVPF	TRBV7-3
ASRGDDNEQF	TRBV6-5
ASSIAGTSDTQY	TRBV19
ASSLAETDYEQY	TRBV7-8
ASSLAGRLAGGSDTQY	TRBV7-3
ASSLRESTGELF	TRBV7-9
ASWGQEAEQY	TRBV28
AISAAGFPYEQY	TRBV10-3
ASSPKTTKNTEAF	TRBV7-9
AWIGTSAYNEQF	TRBV30
ASSLMLAGKETQY	TRBV5-6
GSSYSIRGDGYT	TRBV6-5
ASSRTYGTPQETQY	TRBV4-2
ASSLNRGGSIYGYT	TRBV13
ASSFLGRGGTEAF	TRBV6-5
ASSPGLAGAESFTGELF	TRBV11-1
ASSPRAGYNEQF	TRBV3-1
AWSPYRHNQPQH	TRBV30
SAGPREEETQY	TRBV20-1
ASSSFYGGVEETQY	TRBV11-2
ASSLRIGGQGNSPLH	TRBV7-6
ASSFGGGENTEAF	TRBV11-2
ASSSAGSSAKNIQY	TRBV5-1
ASSLNRGAGTEAF	TRBV7-6
ASSFPQGKNTEAF	TRBV2
ASSLGRVGNEQF	TRBV27
ASSLPGLAGGPDTQY	TRBV5-1